The rows below give T cell receptor beta chains drawn from one sample of a study of CXCR3-negative and CXCR3-positive naive CD8 T cells. One entry per CDR3 protein, without DNA, is what TCRdb gives after re-calling the 5' RACE reads. This repertoire comprises tens of thousands of distinct CDR3 sequences; its ten largest clones make up almost 0.55%. The specimen sequenced was naive CXCR3+ CD8+ T cells from blood. These receptors were obtained from a human donor in good health. Some clones in this sample may be carry-over from other donors' samples. Each CDR3 is given with its conserved first and last residue. The order of the fields is J gene, V gene, CDR3 protein.

TRBJ2-3 TRBV5-6 CASSPNTDTQYF
TRBJ2-1 TRBV29-1 CSVGTLHNEQFF
TRBJ1-1 TRBV6-2/TRBV6-3 CASTRRMNTEAFF
TRBJ1-2 TRBV2 CASSDRQNKYGYTF
TRBJ2-1 TRBV9 CASSAPWENEQFF
TRBJ1-5 TRBV15 CATSSGREQPQHF
TRBJ1-4 TRBV20-1 CSPITGEGEKLFF
TRBJ1-4 TRBV3-1 CASSQSLTNEKLFF
TRBJ2-3 TRBV27 CASSWKGGTDTQYF
TRBJ1-2 TRBV7-2 CASSLALTDYGYTF
TRBJ2-7 TRBV21-1 CASSKRGSFGRASYEQYF
TRBJ2-7 TRBV6-5 CASSSDVYEQYF
TRBJ2-5 TRBV21-1 CASSKTVQETQYF
TRBJ2-1 TRBV3-1 CASNQQGFNEQFF
TRBJ1-1 TRBV6-5 CASSYPNTEAFF
TRBJ1-5 TRBV20-1 CSASRGYSNQPQHF
TRBJ2-1 TRBV6-2/TRBV6-3 CASSYSIQPPYNEQFF
TRBJ2-7 TRBV4-1 CASSQARGAEQYF
TRBJ2-1 TRBV29-1 CSVDWSSGDEQFF
TRBJ2-3 TRBV9 CASSVEGGTDTQYF
TRBJ1-3 TRBV4-1 CASSLKPGGYGSGNTIYF
TRBJ1-5 TRBV12-3/TRBV12-4 CASSLGGALGQPQHF
TRBJ2-1 TRBV6-5 CASSFGRYNEQFF
TRBJ2-5 TRBV20-1 CSARKDGQDLRTQYF
TRBJ2-3 TRBV29-1 CSVERRLLEGTRDTQYF
TRBJ2-1 TRBV11-2 CASSDRPSTEQFF